A selection of T cell receptor beta chains follows, all from one sample in a study of blood T cells in healthy people across ages. TCRdb recomputed calls from the 5' RACE reads with MiXCR, one row per CDR3 protein. The table shows about 570,000 distinct CDR3 sequences, with 25% to 35% occurring only once. The sample also formed part of further work on T cells of mothers and their children.

The specimen sequenced was blood. The receptors stem from a boy younger than 10 in good health. Each CDR3 is given with its conserved first and last residue. Fields, in order: J gene, clone size, V gene, D gene, CDR3 DNA, CDR3 protein. The D gene is left open where the match is weak. Clone size is shown for a subset of rows, as once, few, many or a class of expanded clone.

J: TRBJ2-1; size: few; V: TRBV6-1; D: -; DNA: TGTGCCAGCAACGGCGGGGTCTACAATGAGCAGTTCTTC; CDR3: CASNGGVYNEQFF
J: TRBJ2-1; size: few; V: TRBV21-1; D: -; DNA: TGTGCCAGCAGCAAAGCCCCCCTTCCTAGCGGGAGGTGCTATGAGCAGTTCTTC; CDR3: CASSKAPLPSGRCYEQFF
J: TRBJ1-1; size: -; V: TRBV15; D: TRBD1; DNA: TGTGCCACCAGCGAACGACAGGGGGTCGGCACTGAAGCTTTCTTT; CDR3: CATSERQGVGTEAFF
J: TRBJ1-1; size: -; V: TRBV20-1; D: -; DNA: TGCAGTGCTAGAGTCCCGGGGAGAGACACTGAAGCTTTCTTT; CDR3: CSARVPGRDTEAFF
J: TRBJ2-5; size: -; V: TRBV5-1; D: -; DNA: TGCGCCAGCAGCCCGCAAGGCCAAGGAGAGACCCAGTACTTC; CDR3: CASSPQGQGETQYF
J: TRBJ2-1; size: -; V: TRBV7-2; D: TRBD2; DNA: TGTGCCAGCAGCCGTAGCGGGGGAAAGTACAATGAGCAGTTCTTC; CDR3: CASSRSGGKYNEQFF
J: TRBJ2-2; size: -; V: TRBV9; D: -; DNA: TGTGCCAGCAGCGGCCAAGCCCTGGACAGCACGAACACCGGGGAGCTGTTTTTT; CDR3: CASSGQALDSTNTGELFF
J: TRBJ2-6; size: -; V: TRBV3-1; D: TRBD1; DNA: TGTGCCATCAGCCCAGGGGGACATTCTGGGGCCAACGTCCTGACTTTC; CDR3: CAISPGGHSGANVLTF
J: TRBJ1-1; size: -; V: TRBV2; D: -; DNA: TGTGCCAGCAGTGAATTCGGCAGGGGTAACACTGAAGCTTTCTTT; CDR3: CASSEFGRGNTEAFF
J: TRBJ2-3; size: -; V: TRBV10-3; D: -; DNA: TGTGCCATCAGTGAGCGGAACTCTCCACAGTATTTT; CDR3: CAISERNSPQYF
J: TRBJ2-1; size: few; V: TRBV6-1; D: TRBD1; DNA: TGTGCCAGCAGGACAGGGGTGGTTGGCAATGAGCAGTTCTTC; CDR3: CASRTGVVGNEQFF